The present T cell receptor (beta chain) was sequenced within a study of T cells expressing NK-cell markers. TCRdb reprocessed the 5' RACE reads; each CDR3 protein has one entry and no DNA is given. The record lists about 400,000 distinct CDR3 sequences, of which the ten most abundant hold roughly 10%. The CDR3 is made up of 16 amino acids. Germline lookup yields CDR1 KGHSY and CDR2 FQNENV. The gene calls are TRBV16 and TRBJ1-4; absent DNA, TCRdb's TRBD1 call cannot be checked. This receptor was identified in a woman aged 45 to 65 in good health. The sequencing sample was made of blood T cells: a sorted CD56 or NKG2C T cell subset, CD4+ or CD8+ T cells, or bulk PBMC T cells (not recorded which). The CDR3 loop reads CASSQSFGTGVEKLFF.